This TCR beta chain was recorded in a study of blood T cell repertoires in COVID-19. Study overall: Researchers got acute and convalescent COVID-19 samples from the United States, Italy and Spain. In each case, the material was cDNA or gDNA derived from T cells, B-cell-depleted T cells, or PBMCs.

In the original analysis: Reference gene primer amplification gave estimated nucleated cell counts. Profiling relied on immunoSEQ multiplex PCR, and the TCRdb table lists in-frame clones only, not all of them. From that table come the V and J calls and clone size; the DNA was used to work out D and trimming. The sample yields some 200,000 clones, around 80% seen once. The germline CDR1 and CDR2 sequences are MNHEY and SVGAGI. The CDR3 is made up of 14 amino acids. Deletions cut 5 bases from V and 5 bases from J, with 15 bases between. The sequence came from a woman aged 60-70 years who had recovered from COVID-19. Sequencing was performed on peripheral blood. This chain connects TRBV6-5 to TRBJ1-2; D unclear. CDR3 protein: CASSSRQGYYGYTF. The CDR3 coding sequence is TGTGCCAGCAGTAGCCGACAAGGCTATTATGGCTACACCTTC.